This T cell receptor beta chain was recovered during a study of human T cells and chemical hapten exposure. General observations from the study: Expanded TCRs grouped into significantly more large CDR3 similarity clusters than controls produced. TCRs at a frequency above 1 in 1000 stayed unchanged with DPC sensitization.

The time point denotes: pre-sensitization, week 0. The treatment was: therapeutic diphenylcyclopropenone sensitization with weekly scalp DPC. With V trimmed by 7 bases and J by 2 bases, 15 bases remained unmatched. The CDR3 sequence is 17 residues long. Germline V lookup: CDR1 MNHEY, CDR2 SVGEGT. This clonotype was detected only a few times. Antigen unknown. One entry per CDR3 protein, called by TCRdb with MiXCR from the RACE reads. The sample consists of around 250,000 distinct CDR3 sequences, roughly 8.9% of them appearing once. The chain recombines TRBV6-2 or TRBV6-3 with TRBJ2-7; 9 bases line up with TRBD2. This receptor was taken from a woman aged 40 to 50 with alopecia areata. Some clones in this sample may be carry-over from other donors' samples. The specimen was whole blood, collected in connection with sensitization to the hapten diphenylcyclopropenone (DPC). CDR3 protein: CASKGLALSEAAYEQYF. The DNA of the CDR3 is TGTGCCAGCAAAGGACTAGCGCTCTCCGAGGCCGCCTACGAGCAGTACTTC.